What follows is one T cell receptor beta chain and its context. Libraries were prepared by immunoSEQ multiplex PCR; TCRdb keeps only in-frame clonotypes and omits some of them. The sample has 200,000 to 250,000 clones; approximately 90% are singletons. This sample is drawn from a study of blood T cell repertoires in COVID-19. The CDR3 runs to 15 residues. V gave up 8 bases and J gave up 4 bases, with 20 bases separating them. Germline V gene data show CDR1 as KGHSH and CDR2 as LQKENI. Material for sequencing was peripheral blood. This receptor was obtained from a man aged 60 to 75 with COVID-19, enrolled during active disease. This chain links TRBV18 with TRBJ1-1; D is possibly TRBD1 (5 bases). As DNA, the CDR3 is TGTGCCAGCACAACGACGCAGGGCGGCGGCACTGAAGCTTTCTTT. Protein product: CASTTTQGGGTEAFF.